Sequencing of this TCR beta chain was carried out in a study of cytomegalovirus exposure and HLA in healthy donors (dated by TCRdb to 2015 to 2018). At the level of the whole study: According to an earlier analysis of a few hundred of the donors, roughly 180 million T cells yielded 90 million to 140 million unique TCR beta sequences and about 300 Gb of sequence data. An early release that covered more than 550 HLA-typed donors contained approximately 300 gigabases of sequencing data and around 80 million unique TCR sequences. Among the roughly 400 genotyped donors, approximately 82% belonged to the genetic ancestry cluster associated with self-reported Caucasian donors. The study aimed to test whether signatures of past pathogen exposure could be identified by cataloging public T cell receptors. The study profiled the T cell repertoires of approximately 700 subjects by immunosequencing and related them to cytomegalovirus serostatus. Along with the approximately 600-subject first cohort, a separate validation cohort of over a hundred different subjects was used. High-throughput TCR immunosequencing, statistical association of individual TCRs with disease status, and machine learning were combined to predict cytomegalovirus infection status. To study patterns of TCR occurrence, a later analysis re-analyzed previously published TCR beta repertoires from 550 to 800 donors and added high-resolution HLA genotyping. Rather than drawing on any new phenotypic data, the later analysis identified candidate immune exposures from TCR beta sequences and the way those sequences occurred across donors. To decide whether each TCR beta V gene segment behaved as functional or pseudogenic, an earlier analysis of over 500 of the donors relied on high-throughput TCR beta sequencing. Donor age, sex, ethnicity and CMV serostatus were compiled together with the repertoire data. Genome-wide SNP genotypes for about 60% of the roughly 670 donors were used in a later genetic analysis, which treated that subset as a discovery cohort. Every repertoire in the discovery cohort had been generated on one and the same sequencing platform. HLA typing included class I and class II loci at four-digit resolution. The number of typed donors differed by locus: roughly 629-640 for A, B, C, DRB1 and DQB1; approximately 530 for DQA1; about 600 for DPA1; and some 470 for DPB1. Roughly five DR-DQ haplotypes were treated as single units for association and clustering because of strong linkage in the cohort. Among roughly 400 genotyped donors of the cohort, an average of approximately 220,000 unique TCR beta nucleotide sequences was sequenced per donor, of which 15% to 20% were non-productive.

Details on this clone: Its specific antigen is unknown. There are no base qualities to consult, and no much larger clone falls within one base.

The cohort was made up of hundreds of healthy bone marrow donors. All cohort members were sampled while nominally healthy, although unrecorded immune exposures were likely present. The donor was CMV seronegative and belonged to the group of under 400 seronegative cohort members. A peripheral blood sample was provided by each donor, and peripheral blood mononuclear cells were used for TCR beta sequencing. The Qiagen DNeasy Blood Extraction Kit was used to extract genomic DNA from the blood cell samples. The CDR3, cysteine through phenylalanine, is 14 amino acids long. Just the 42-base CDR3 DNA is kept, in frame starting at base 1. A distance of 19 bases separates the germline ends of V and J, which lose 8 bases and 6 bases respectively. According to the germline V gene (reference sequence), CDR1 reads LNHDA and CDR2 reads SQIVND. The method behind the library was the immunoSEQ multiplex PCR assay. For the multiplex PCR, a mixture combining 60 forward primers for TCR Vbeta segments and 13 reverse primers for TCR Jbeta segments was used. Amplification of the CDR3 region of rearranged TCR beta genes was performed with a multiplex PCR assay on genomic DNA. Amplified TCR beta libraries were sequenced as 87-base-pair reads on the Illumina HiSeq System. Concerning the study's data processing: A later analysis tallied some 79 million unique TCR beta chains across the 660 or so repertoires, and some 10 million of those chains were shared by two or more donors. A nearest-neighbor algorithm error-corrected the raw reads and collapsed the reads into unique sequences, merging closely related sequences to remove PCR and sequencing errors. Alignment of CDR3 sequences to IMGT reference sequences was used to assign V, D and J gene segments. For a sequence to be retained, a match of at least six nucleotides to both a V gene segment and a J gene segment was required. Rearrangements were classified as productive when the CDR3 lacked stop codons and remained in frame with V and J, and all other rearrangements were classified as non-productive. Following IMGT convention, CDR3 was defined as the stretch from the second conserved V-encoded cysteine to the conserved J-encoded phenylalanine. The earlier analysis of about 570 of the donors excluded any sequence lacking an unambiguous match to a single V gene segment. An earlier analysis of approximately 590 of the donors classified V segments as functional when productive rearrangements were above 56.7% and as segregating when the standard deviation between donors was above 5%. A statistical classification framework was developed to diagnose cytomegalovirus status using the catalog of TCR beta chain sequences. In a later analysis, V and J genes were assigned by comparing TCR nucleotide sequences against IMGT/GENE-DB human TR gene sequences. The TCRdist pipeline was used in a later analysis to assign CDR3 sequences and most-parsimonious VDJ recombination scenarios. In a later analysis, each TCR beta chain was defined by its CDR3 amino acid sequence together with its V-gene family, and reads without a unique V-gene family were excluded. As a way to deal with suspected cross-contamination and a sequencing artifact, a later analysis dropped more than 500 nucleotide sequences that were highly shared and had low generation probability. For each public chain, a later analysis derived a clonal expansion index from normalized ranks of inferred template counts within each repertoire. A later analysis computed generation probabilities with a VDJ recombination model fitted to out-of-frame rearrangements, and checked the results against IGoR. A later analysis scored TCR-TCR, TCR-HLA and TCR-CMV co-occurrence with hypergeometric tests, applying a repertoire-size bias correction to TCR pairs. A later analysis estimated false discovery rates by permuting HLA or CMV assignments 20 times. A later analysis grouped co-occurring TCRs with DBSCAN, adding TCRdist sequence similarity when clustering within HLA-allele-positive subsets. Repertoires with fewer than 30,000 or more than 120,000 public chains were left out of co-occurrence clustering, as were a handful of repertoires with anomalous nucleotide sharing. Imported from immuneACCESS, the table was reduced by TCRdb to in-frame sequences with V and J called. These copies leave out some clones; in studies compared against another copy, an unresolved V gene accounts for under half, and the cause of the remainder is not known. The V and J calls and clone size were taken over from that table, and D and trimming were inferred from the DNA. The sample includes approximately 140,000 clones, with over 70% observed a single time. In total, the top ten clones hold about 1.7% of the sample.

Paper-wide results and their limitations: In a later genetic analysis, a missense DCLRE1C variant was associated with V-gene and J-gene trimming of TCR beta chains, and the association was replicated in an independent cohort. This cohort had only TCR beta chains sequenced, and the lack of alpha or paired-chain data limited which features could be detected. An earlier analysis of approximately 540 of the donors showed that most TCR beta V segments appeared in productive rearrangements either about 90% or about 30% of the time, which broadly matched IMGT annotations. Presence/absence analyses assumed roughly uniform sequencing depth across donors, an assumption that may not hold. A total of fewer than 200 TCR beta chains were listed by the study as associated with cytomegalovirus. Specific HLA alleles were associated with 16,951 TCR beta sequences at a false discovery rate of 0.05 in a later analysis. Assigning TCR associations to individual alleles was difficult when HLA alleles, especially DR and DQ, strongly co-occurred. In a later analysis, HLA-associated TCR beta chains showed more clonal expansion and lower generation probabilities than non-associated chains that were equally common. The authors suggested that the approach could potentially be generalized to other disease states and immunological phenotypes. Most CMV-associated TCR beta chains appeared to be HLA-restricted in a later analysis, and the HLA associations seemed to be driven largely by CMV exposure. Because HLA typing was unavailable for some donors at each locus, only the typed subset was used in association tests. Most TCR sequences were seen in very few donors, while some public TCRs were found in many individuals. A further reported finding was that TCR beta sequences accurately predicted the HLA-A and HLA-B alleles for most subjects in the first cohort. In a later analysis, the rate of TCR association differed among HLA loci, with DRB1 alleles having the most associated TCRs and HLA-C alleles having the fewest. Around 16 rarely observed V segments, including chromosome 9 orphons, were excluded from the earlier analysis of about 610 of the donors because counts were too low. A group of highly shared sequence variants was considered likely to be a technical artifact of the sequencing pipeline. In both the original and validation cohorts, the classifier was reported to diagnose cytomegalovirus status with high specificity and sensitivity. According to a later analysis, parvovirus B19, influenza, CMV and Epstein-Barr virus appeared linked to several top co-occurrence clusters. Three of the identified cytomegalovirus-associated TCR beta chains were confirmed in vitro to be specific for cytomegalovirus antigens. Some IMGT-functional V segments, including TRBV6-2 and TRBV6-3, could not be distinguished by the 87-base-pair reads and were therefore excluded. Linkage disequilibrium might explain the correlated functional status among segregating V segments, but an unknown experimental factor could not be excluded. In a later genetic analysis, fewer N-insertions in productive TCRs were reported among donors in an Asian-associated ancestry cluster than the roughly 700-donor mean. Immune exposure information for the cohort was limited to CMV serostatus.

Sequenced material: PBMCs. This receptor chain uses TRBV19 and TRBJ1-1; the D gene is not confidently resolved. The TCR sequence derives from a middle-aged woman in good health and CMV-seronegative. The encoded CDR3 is CASSTPSPRAEAFF. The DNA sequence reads TGTGCCAGTTCGACCCCCTCCCCGCGGGCTGAAGCTTTCTTT.